The T cell receptor (beta chain) under discussion was sequenced for a study of T cell responses to AZD1222 COVID-19 vaccine. Clones were read by immunoSEQ multiplex PCR, and TCRdb kept only the in-frame ones, dropping some. The sample lists about 83,000 clones; approximately 85% were seen once. The ends were cut back, 8 bases at V and 1 base at J, with 14 bases in the middle. The CDR3 loop spans 14 amino acids. Germline assignment: CDR1 ENHRY and CDR2 SYGVKD. The origin of this receptor is an adult in good health. This chain connects TRBV10-3 to TRBJ1-1; D is unresolved. The input for sequencing was peripheral blood, taken on day 0 of AZD1222 vaccination. CDR3 residues: CAIRPGMGNTEAFF. DNA for the CDR3: TGTGCCATCCGTCCGGGGATGGGGAACACTGAAGCTTTCTTT.